This T cell receptor (beta chain) stems from a study of T cells expressing NK-cell markers. With the 5' RACE reads reprocessed, TCRdb shows one record per CDR3 protein and no DNA. This repertoire comprises about 460,000 distinct CDR3 sequences; its ten largest clones make up 1.4% to 1.5%. Looked up from germline, CDR1 is MNHEY and CDR2 is SVGAGI. This CDR3 spans 13 amino acids. This receptor was obtained from a woman aged 45-60 years in good health. This chain connects TRBV6-5 to TRBJ1-2; the D call of TRBD1 rests on TCRdb alone, since no DNA is present to check it. Source material: blood T cells: a sorted CD56 or NKG2C T cell subset, CD4+ or CD8+ T cells, or bulk PBMC T cells (not recorded which). CDR3: CASSKDRGGGYTF.